Listed below are T cell receptor beta chains from one sample, sequenced in a study of T-cell memory formation after mild COVID-19. One entry per CDR3 protein, called by TCRdb with MiXCR from the 5' RACE reads. This table holds more than 120,000 distinct CDR3 sequences, 6% to 6.5% found once. Material for sequencing was PBMCs or a T cell subset sorted from them (not recorded which). The receptors come from an adult woman who had mild COVID-19 (a few samples of this study predate the infection). Cell type and time point are not known. The CDR3 runs from the conserved cysteine through the conserved F or W. The D gene is left open where the match is weak. Clone size is not always given. Where it is, it says once, few, many or a class for expanded clones.

v_call	d_call	clone_size	j_call	cdr3_nt	cdr3_aa
TRBV5-4	TRBD2	few	TRBJ2-3	TGTGCCAGCAGGCGAGCGGGGGGTACCACAGATACGCAGTATTTT	CASRRAGGTTDTQYF
TRBV10-3	NA	many	TRBJ2-5	TGTGCCACAACGGCAGGGGGGTCAGAGACCCAGTACTTC	CATTAGGSETQYF
TRBV25-1	NA	many	TRBJ1-1	TGTGCCAGCAGCTCATACGCTGAACAGGGGAACACTGAAGCTTTCTTT	CASSSYAEQGNTEAFF
TRBV20-1	NA	many	TRBJ2-2	TGCAGTGCTAGCCCGTGGGGGCGCACCGGGGAGCTGTTTTTT	CSASPWGRTGELFF
TRBV9	NA	few	TRBJ1-1	TGTGCCAGCAGCGTAGCGGAGGGCGGGGGCACTGAAGCTTTCTTT	CASSVAEGGGTEAFF
TRBV19	TRBD1	NA	TRBJ2-7	TGTGCCAGTAGTGCCGGGACAGTATTTTCCTACGAGCAGTACTTC	CASSAGTVFSYEQYF
TRBV6-1	NA	many	TRBJ2-3	TGTGCCAGCACCCGGACAGCGGCCCGGTACACAGATACGCAGTATTTT	CASTRTAARYTDTQYF
TRBV4-1	NA	many	TRBJ2-1	TGCGCCAGCAGGGGACACAATGAGCAGTTCTTC	CASRGHNEQFF
TRBV5-1	TRBD2	many	TRBJ2-3	TGCGCCAGCAGCTATAGCGGGGGACACCGAACAGATACGCAGTATTTT	CASSYSGGHRTDTQYF
TRBV12-3/TRBV12-4	NA	many	TRBJ1-3	TGTGCCAGCAGTTTTACAGGAAACTCTGGAAACACCATATATTTT	CASSFTGNSGNTIYF
TRBV7-9	NA	few	TRBJ2-1	TGTGCCAGCAGCTTCGGGGGAGTTTCGAATGAGCAGTTCTTC	CASSFGGVSNEQFF
TRBV5-1	TRBD1	many	TRBJ1-2	TGCGCCAGCAGCGTGGGACAGGCTGCGACCTATGGCTACACCTTC	CASSVGQAATYGYTF
TRBV7-2	TRBD2	many	TRBJ2-1	TGTGCCAGCAGCCCCCCTCGGGGGGGGTCGGATGAGCAGTTCTTC	CASSPPRGGSDEQFF
TRBV12-3/TRBV12-4	NA	many	TRBJ1-1	TGTGCCAGCAGCTTAGCGAAGGGAGGAGGTTTCATCACTGAAGCTTTCTTT	CASSLAKGGGFITEAFF
TRBV7-3	NA	many	TRBJ2-5	TGTGCCAGCAGCCCGACTAGTAAAGAGACCCAGTACTTC	CASSPTSKETQYF
TRBV7-9	NA	few	TRBJ2-5	TGTGCCAGCAGCTCCAGTGTCCTCGGGGTTTGGTACTTC	CASSSSVLGVWYF
TRBV24-1	TRBD2	few	TRBJ2-5	TGTGCCACCAATAGCGGGGGGGCCGGGGAGACCCAGTACTTC	CATNSGGAGETQYF
TRBV5-1	TRBD1	many	TRBJ1-5	TGCGCCAGCAGCTTATCAGGGGGCGCCGGCAATCAGCCCCAGCATTTT	CASSLSGGAGNQPQHF
TRBV12-3/TRBV12-4	NA	NA	TRBJ2-2	TGTGCCAGCAGTTTGGGGACGTTGGGGTCCGGGGAGCTGTTTTTT	CASSLGTLGSGELFF
TRBV5-1	TRBD1	NA	TRBJ2-2	TGCGCCAGCAGCCCTTACAGGGGGACCACCGGGGAGCTGTTTTTT	CASSPYRGTTGELFF
TRBV6-5	NA	many	TRBJ1-2	TGTGCCAGCAGTTACTCGATCCTGGCGGATGGCTACACCTTC	CASSYSILADGYTF
TRBV18	NA	few	TRBJ2-1	TGTGCCAGCTCACCACCGACGGGCGCCCAGTTCTTC	CASSPPTGAQFF
TRBV7-9	NA	few	TRBJ2-5	TGTGCCAGCAGCCCGCGACGGAATTTCGAGACCCAGTACTTC	CASSPRRNFETQYF
TRBV7-8	TRBD2	medium-sized	TRBJ2-7	TGTGCCAGCAGTACGCCGGGACTAGCGGTCCCTAGGGAGCAGTACTTC	CASSTPGLAVPREQYF
TRBV4-2	NA	many	TRBJ2-3	TGTGCCAGCAGCCAAACACCGGGACTCGACAATACGCAGTATTTT	CASSQTPGLDNTQYF
TRBV5-5	TRBD1	few	TRBJ1-4	TGTGCCAGCAGCTTGGGTGATACAGGGGGCCCCTCGGAAAAACTGTTTTTT	CASSLGDTGGPSEKLFF
TRBV12-5	NA	few	TRBJ2-2	TGTGCTAGTGGCACAGGAGTCACCGGGGAGCTGTTTTTT	CASGTGVTGELFF
TRBV6-6	NA	few	TRBJ2-1	TGTGCCAGCAGTTACATCGGCAGGGGCACCAATGAGCAGTTCTTC	CASSYIGRGTNEQFF
TRBV5-1	TRBD1	few	TRBJ2-7	TGCGCCAGCAGCCACGGACAGGGGGCCTACGAGCAGTACTTC	CASSHGQGAYEQYF
TRBV7-9	NA	few	TRBJ1-2	TGTGCCAGCAGCTTGCAGGAATATGGCTACACCTTC	CASSLQEYGYTF
TRBV12-3/TRBV12-4	NA	NA	TRBJ1-2	TGTGCCAGCAGTTTATTGGCGGATAACTATGGCTACACCTTC	CASSLLADNYGYTF
TRBV3-1	NA	few	TRBJ1-1	TGTGCCAGCAGCCAGGGCTCGTGGGGAACTGAAGCTTTCTTT	CASSQGSWGTEAFF
TRBV12-3/TRBV12-4	NA	few	TRBJ1-2	TGTGCCAGCAGTTGGGAGACGGGAGGTGGCTATGGCTACACCTTC	CASSWETGGGYGYTF
TRBV6-5	TRBD1	many	TRBJ1-1	TGTGCCAGCAGTTACTCAGGGACAGCGATTGGGACTGAAGCTTTCTTT	CASSYSGTAIGTEAFF